Each of the 14 T cell receptor beta chains below was sequenced from the same sample in a study of cytomegalovirus exposure and HLA in healthy donors. Use of 60 Vbeta and 13 Jbeta primers characterized the PCR. The protocol was immunoSEQ multiplex PCR, while the TCRdb copy is restricted to in-frame clones and leaves out a portion. Here the sample spans 130,000 to 150,000 clones, roughly 80% being singletons. The sample was PBMCs. The receptor source for this set is a female donor in good health and CMV-seronegative.

The chain uses TRBV27 and TRBJ2-3; TRBD2 agrees at 12 bases. In germline, CDR1 is MNHEY, CDR2 SMNVEV (reference sequence). The V gene end was trimmed by 5 bases and the J gene end by 3 bases; junction bases not matched to a gene: 9. This CDR3 is 17 amino acids long. The CDR3 DNA is TGTGCCAGCAGTCTATACGGACTAGCGGGACAAACAGATACGCAGTATTTT. Amino acid sequence: CASSLYGLAGQTDTQYF.

The chain recombines TRBV28 with TRBJ1-1; D not resolved. Trimming shortened V by 3 bases and J by 7 bases, and 9 bases separated the two germline ends. The germline V gene encodes CDR1 MDHEN and CDR2 SYDVKM. The length of the CDR3 is 12 residues. The DNA of the CDR3 is TGTGCCAGCAGTTTTGAGGGTGTTGAAGCTTTCTTT. Translation gives CASSFEGVEAFF.

The V call is TRBV29-1, the J call TRBJ2-1; TRBD2 agrees at 8 bases. The CDR3 covers 17 residues. The junction had 20 bases not matched to a gene; V was cut back by 4 bases and J by 9 bases. CDR1 and CDR2 from the germline V gene are SQVTM and ANQGSEA. The CDR3 nucleotides read TGCAGCGTTGGGGTGAGCGGGGGCGTTTCTGATTATAGTGAGCAGTTCTTC. Amino acids: CSVGVSGGVSDYSEQFF.

This clone was seen only once. The CDR3 is CASSQMSLQETQYF. For the CDR3, the DNA is TGCGCCAGCAGCCAAATGAGCTTACAAGAGACCCAGTACTTC. The chain couples TRBV4-1 to TRBJ2-5; D is undetermined. V lost 2 bases and J lost 2, with 9 bases in between. The V gene's germline CDR1 is MGHRA and CDR2 YSYEKL. The CDR3 loop spans 14 amino acids.

The genes are TRBV7-3 and TRBJ1-1; D call uncertain. V was clipped by 5 bases and J by 5 bases, with 12 bases between them. The CDR3 consists of 13 residues. Germline V gene lookup returns CDR1 SGHTA and CDR2 FQGTGA. The CDR3 is CASSTTRKTEAFF. The CDR3 DNA is TGTGCCAGCAGCACAACAAGAAAAACTGAAGCTTTCTTT.

The chain employs TRBV30 and TRBJ1-1; unclear D gene. The ends were cut back, 7 bases at V and 1 base at J, with 10 bases in the middle. From germline, CDR1 is GTSNPN and CDR2 SVGIG (reference sequence). The CDR3 is 12 residues long. CDR3 nucleotides: TGTGCCTTTGACACCCAGAACACTGAAGCTTTCTTT. The encoded protein is CAFDTQNTEAFF.

V and J are TRBV2 and TRBJ1-5; D gene uncertain. V lost 4 bases and J lost 7, with 11 bases in between. Germline CDR1 and CDR2: SNHLY and FYNNEI. The CDR3 has 13 amino acids. CDR3 protein: CASSGRDQQPQHF. The CDR3 DNA sequence: TGTGCCAGCAGTGGGAGGGATCAGCAGCCCCAGCATTTT.

This clone is a singleton in its sample. The V call is TRBV16, the J call TRBJ1-5, with D maybe TRBD1 (6 bases). This CDR3 comprises 16 residues. Trimming left V 4 bases short and J 1 base short, with 14 bases between. Germline loops: CDR1 KGHSY, CDR2 FQNENV. CDR3 amino acids: CASSLPGTPSNQPQHF. The CDR3 nucleotides read TGTGCCAGCAGCCTCCCCGGGACACCGAGCAATCAGCCCCAGCATTTT.

In this sample, this clone turned up a few times. The CDR3 DNA follows: TGTGCCACCAGCAGAGATATAAGCAGGGCGGCGGTAAAATTAAACACCGGGGAGCTGTTTTTT. It specifies CATSRDISRAAVKLNTGELFF. V is TRBV15 and J is TRBJ2-2, with a weak D call TRBD1 (5 bases). This CDR3 has 21 amino acids. Trimming removed 0 bases from V and 2 bases from J, with 25 bases in between. Germline-derived CDR1 and CDR2 are LNHNV and YYDKDF (reference sequence).

The chain links TRBV7-6 to TRBJ1-1; D uncertain. Germline CDR1 and CDR2: SGHVS and FNYEAQ. CDR3 length equals 13 residues. Deletions cut 5 bases from V and 3 bases from J, with 10 bases between. The CDR3 reads CASSPTSDTEAFF. The CDR3 DNA reads TGTGCCAGCAGCCCCACAAGCGACACTGAAGCTTTCTTT.

This chain links TRBV5-1 with TRBJ2-3; the match to TRBD2 covers 8 bases. The junction had 6 bases not matched to a gene; V was cut back by 7 bases and J by 5 bases. The CDR3 is 13 residues long. CDR1 and CDR2 (germline): SGHRS, YFSETQ. CDR3 sequence reads: CASRERGIDTQYF. The CDR3 nucleotides read TGCGCCAGCCGCGAGCGGGGGATAGATACGCAGTATTTT.

This chain uses TRBV5-1 with TRBJ2-1; tentatively, D is TRBD1 (6 bases). Germline assignment: CDR1 SGHRS and CDR2 YFSETQ. Between the trimmed V and J ends, which lost 1 base and 5 bases, there was a span of 13 bases. CDR3 length equals 15 residues. CDR3 nucleotide sequence: TGCGCCAGCAGCTTGCTAGGGGGTCACAACAATGAGCAGTTCTTC. It codes for CASSLLGGHNNEQFF.

The rearrangement joins TRBV6-1 to TRBJ1-1, with TRBD1 matching over 9 bases. Trimming removed 5 bases from V and 5 bases from J; junction bases left unmatched: 6. This CDR3 region has 14 residues. Germline V gene sequence: CDR1 MNHNS, CDR2 SASEGT. CDR3 sequence: CASSRETGGTEAFF. CDR3 bases: TGTGCCAGCAGTAGGGAGACAGGGGGAACTGAAGCTTTCTTT.

V and J are TRBV2 and TRBJ2-5; a weak D match, TRBD1 (6 bases). The CDR3 totals 15 residues. Trimming took off 2 bases at V and 0 bases at J, with 10 bases between the two ends. Germline CDR1 reads SNHLY; CDR2 reads FYNNEI. The CDR3 DNA reads as TGTGCCAGCAGTGAAAATACAGGGTACCAAGAGACCCAGTACTTC. It translates to CASSENTGYQETQYF.